A single sample gave rise to the 6 T cell receptor beta chains below, sequenced in a study of shared clonotypes between healthy human individuals. Sequencing used immunoSEQ multiplex PCR; TCRdb keeps in-frame clones, though not all of them. The table records some 1.4 million clones, approximately 97% of them present only once. Sequencing input: naive CD4+ T cells sorted from blood. Subset in this sample: CD45RA+ positively selected. The receptors derive from a man aged 25-40 years in good health.

The J gene is TRBJ2-7, the V gene TRBV30; TRBD1 aligns across 8 bases. V shed 4 bases, J shed 2 bases, and the junction held 7 bases outside the gene matches. Germline CDR1 GTSNPN, CDR2 SVGIG (reference sequence). The CDR3 sequence is 14 residues long. In DNA form, the CDR3 reads TGTGCCTGGAAGGACAGGGTTTATACCTACGAGCAGTACTTC. This translates into CAWKDRVYTYEQYF.

This chain joins TRBV7-9 and TRBJ2-5; D ambiguous. The CDR3 runs to 12 residues. V was pared by 7 bases and J by 5 bases, with 11 bases between. The germline gives CDR1 SEHNR, CDR2 FQNEAQ (reference sequence). CDR3: CASTIRAETQYF. The CDR3 DNA is TGTGCCAGCACCATCCGCGCGGAGACCCAGTACTTC.

The rearrangement links TRBV5-1 to TRBJ2-1; 8 bases agree with TRBD2. The CDR3 is 15 amino acids. V shed 2 bases and J 2 bases; nucleotides not matched to a gene: 3. The germline V gene has CDR1 SGHRS and CDR2 YFSETQ. Here the CDR3 DNA reads TGCGCCAGCAGCTTTCGGCGGGAGGCCTACAATGAGCAGTTCTTC. Its translation: CASSFRREAYNEQFF.

V usage is TRBV4-3 and J usage is TRBJ2-1; D may be TRBD2 (6 bases). The V gene's germline CDR1 is LGHNA and CDR2 YSLEER. V lost 0 bases and J 9 bases, leaving 12 bases between the germline ends. The CDR3 runs to 14 residues. CDR3: CASSQDSLAFEQFF. As DNA, the CDR3 is TGCGCCAGCAGCCAAGACTCACTAGCTTTTGAGCAGTTCTTC.

CDR3 sequence (DNA): TGTGCCAGCAGTACTCTTCAGGCTGGAAACACCATATATTTT. It is translated as CASSTLQAGNTIYF. The chain carries TRBV6-5 and TRBJ1-3; no definite D call. The CDR3 totals 14 residues. Germline CDR1 MNHEY, CDR2 SVGAGI. Trimming pared 5 bases from V and 2 bases from J, leaving 10 bases between.

This chain joins TRBV7-9 and TRBJ2-7, with 11 positions matching TRBD1. Germline V gene lookup returns CDR1 SEHNR and CDR2 FQNEAQ (reference sequence). The CDR3 covers 16 residues. Germline trimming cut 4 bases from V and 7 bases from J; bases unmatched to any gene: 12. CDR3 protein: CASSSNAGTGGGEQYF. DNA of the CDR3: TGTGCCAGCAGCTCGAACGCTGGGACAGGGGGAGGTGAGCAGTACTTC. Complete variable domain (other parts from reference TRBV7-9 and TRBJ2-7): DTGVSQNPRHKITKRGQNVTFRCDPISEHNRLYWYRQTLGQGPEFLTYFQNEAQLEKSRLLSDRFSAERPKGSFSTLEIQRTEQGDSAMYLCASSSNAGTGGGEQYFGPGTRLTVT.